The clone carrying this T cell receptor (beta chain) showed up just a few times. Other DNA variants within this sample encode the same CDR3. TCRdb keeps only in-frame clones here, not all; method: immunoSEQ multiplex PCR. The sample shows some 70,000 clones, roughly 84% of them seen only once. This specimen belongs to a study of blood T cell repertoires in COVID-19. Trimming pared 0 bases from V and 4 bases from J, leaving 11 bases between. The length of the CDR3 is 15 residues. The germline gives CDR1 SGHRS, CDR2 YFSETQ. This receptor was identified in a woman aged 50 to 60 with acute or convalescent COVID-19. The rearrangement uses TRBV5-1 and TRBJ2-1; tentative D call: TRBD2 (7 bases). The sample comprised peripheral blood. The CDR3: CASSLVAGAYNEQFF. Written as DNA, the CDR3 is TGCGCCAGCAGCTTGGTTGCGGGGGCATACAATGAGCAGTTCTTC.